This TCR beta chain originates from a study of blood T cell repertoires in COVID-19 (dated by TCRdb to 2020 to 2021). About the study as a whole: Samples from collaborators originated in the United States, Italy and Spain and spanned both the acute and convalescent phases of COVID-19. Where available, HLA class I and class II types were taken from metadata supplied by the sample provider and were not determined by assay-based typing. Samples were obtained from the ongoing ImmuneRACE study (first 160 participants) and from roughly 1,300 subjects provided by 6 global collaborators. A de-identified subject ID, COVID-19 status, age in years and sex were almost always included in the sample metadata. The material from the prospective study consisted of cDNA or gDNA derived from T cells, B-cell-depleted T cells, or PBMCs. The repertoires were released in a freely available public database meant as a resource for research on the immune response to SARS-CoV-2. Subjects who had been exposed to COVID-19, were actively infected with it, or had recovered from it provided the deeply sampled blood TCRbeta repertoires that made up the dataset.

Reading from cysteine to phenylalanine, the CDR3 counts 14 amino acids. Here the CDR3 DNA is all that survives: 42 bases in frame from base 1. The junction shows trimming of 4 bases on V and 5 bases on J, plus 12 bases between the germline ends. From a lookup of the germline V gene (reference sequence), CDR1 and CDR2 are SEHNR and FQNEAQ. To note about this clone: The target of this receptor is not known. No much larger clone exists at a distance of one base, and base qualities are not known.

Study-level results and caveats: The amount of clinical and demographic metadata varied by source and participant and was provided uncurated.

TCRbeta CDR3 regions were amplified from genomic DNA by means of the immunoSEQ Assay, a bias-controlled multiplex PCR. Per the source publication's procedure: Within the assay, amplification of reference gene primers was used to estimate how many nucleated cells each sample contained. To quantify the absolute abundance of each unique TCRbeta CDR3 rearrangement, sequence reads were collapsed and filtered. For each sample, productive Simpson clonality was calculated as the square root of Simpson's diversity index across productive rearrangements. The immuneACCESS repertoire file appears here via TCRdb, limited to in-frame rearrangements. These files lack a portion of the clones; in checked studies, under half of the deficit traces to unresolved V genes, and the cause of the others is not known. V and J calls plus clone size are reproduced from that table; the DNA served to infer D and trimming. The sample table lists approximately 320,000 clones, roughly 90% of them with a count of one. Of the sample, approximately 9% is held by the ten largest clones.

Participants in the prospective study were enrolled through a virtual design, were aged about 18 to 89 years, and lived in 24 United States geographic areas. To assign participants to cohorts, the prospective study relied on clinical history that participants themselves reported in a screening survey and a study questionnaire. Recovered participants in ImmuneRACE Cohort 3 were defined by two consecutive negative NP/OP PCR tests, clearance by a healthcare professional, or resolution of symptoms. In the prospective study, mobile phlebotomists collected whole blood, serum and a nasopharyngeal or oropharyngeal swab from each participant. Prospective study participants could optionally give additional blood draws and questionnaires over an approximately 2-month period. Prospective study blood samples were shipped either frozen or at room temperature before DNA extraction.

The source material was PBMCs or T cells enriched from blood (not recorded which). The sequence was obtained from a woman under 30 who had recovered from COVID-19. The chain is encoded by TRBV7-9 joined to TRBJ1-5; the D gene is perhaps TRBD1, from 5 matching bases. The DNA sequence is as follows: TGTGCCAGCAGCTCCCAAGGGGACTATCAGCCCCAGCATTTT. This is translated as CASSSQGDYQPQHF.